This TCR beta chain is drawn from a study of graft-versus-host responses after intestinal transplantation (dated by TCRdb to the early 2020s). With respect to the entire study: The transplants that recipients received were multivisceral, liver-intestinal, or isolated intestinal. Of the 20 to 30 intestinal transplant recipients enrolled in the cohort, one of whom was a retransplant, 3 patients without pretransplant specimens were excluded. To identify alloreactive clones, pre-transplant mixed lymphocyte reaction products were sequenced and then compared with unstimulated pre-transplant donor and recipient T cells. Rather than going through the commercial service, samples from three later patients were sequenced in-house on an Illumina MiSeq and processed with MiXCR. Graft-versus-host and host-versus-graft alloreactive T cell clones were tracked in the graft, circulation and bone marrow after intestinal transplantation using bulk TCR-beta CDR3 sequencing. All recipients received anti-thymocyte globulin induction followed by maintenance tacrolimus and steroids for two to four years. Donor T cell macrochimerism was defined as a peak of at least 4% donor T cells among recipient peripheral blood mononuclear cells.

The paper's findings and limits, for the study overall: Early after transplant, declines in HvG clones were associated with peak levels of circulating GvH clones. In the allografts of patients with donor T cell macrochimerism, GvH to HvG T cell clonal ratios were high. GvH clones turned up in recipient bone marrow, with some appearing earlier in ileal mucosa or blood, a pattern consistent with an intestinal mucosal origin. The conclusions were limited by the relatively low number and heterogeneity of the intestinal transplant patients.

The library came from the immunoSEQ multiplex PCR assay. For most patients, high-throughput TCR-beta CDR3 sequencing of genomic DNA was performed by Adaptive Biotechnologies. The paper's data handling went like this. TCR sequencing data for approximately 17 patients were retrieved from Adaptive's ImmunoSEQ software; a few other patients were processed with MiXCR and VDJtools. CDR3 nucleotide sequences shared between donor and recipient were removed because the origin of such sequences could not be assigned. To count as alloreactive, a clone needed at least 2-fold expansion over unstimulated cells and a minimum CFSE-low frequency of 0.002% (template counts) or 0.001% (read counts). Mappable clones were those detected in sequenced pre-transplant spleen, lymph node, or MLR CFSE-low populations of the donor or recipient. Cumulative frequency of alloreactive clones was calculated as a percentage of all sequences weighted by copy number. TCRdb mirrors the immuneACCESS table, restricted to in-frame sequences. Some clones are absent from its copies; in checked studies, under half trace to an unresolved V gene, and the reason for the others is unknown. V and J calls and clone size come straight from that table; D and trimming were deduced from the DNA. The table for this sample lists 43,000 or so clones; roughly 93% of them were counted only once. The top ten constitute 5.9% of the sample.

Counted from cysteine to phenylalanine, this CDR3 has 15 amino acids. Only the CDR3 DNA is retained, 45 bases long and in frame from the first base. The germline V gene sets CDR1 to MDHEN and CDR2 to SYDVKM. The V end gives up 4 bases and the J end 2 bases, leaving 6 bases in the junction not matched to a gene. Blood samples were collected up to 4 times in the first month after transplant and then at least monthly when available. Comment on this clone: Its antigen has not been determined. Nothing much larger sits one base from this clone, and base qualities are not available.

This sequence uses TRBV28 and TRBJ2-5; 8 central bases correspond to TRBD1. The receptor was isolated from a human patient who received an intestinal transplant, so some T cells may come from the graft donor. Source: PBMCs, taken approximately 740 days after a first intestinal transplant, on the day of a second. The CDR3 reads as follows: CASSSGTGYQETQYF. The DNA is TGTGCCAGCAGTTCCGGGACAGGATATCAAGAGACCCAGTACTTC.